Listed below are T cell receptor beta chains from one sample, sequenced in a study of response to subunit inactivated influenza vaccine. TCRdb re-derived calls from the RT-PCR reads in MiXCR, one entry per CDR3 protein. Here the sample spans roughly 550,000 distinct CDR3 sequences, roughly 25% being singletons. This same sample was also taken into another study, of T cells expressing NK-cell markers.

The specimen comprised CD4+ T cells sorted from PBMCs, sampled 12 days after vaccination. Source of these receptors: a man in his forties or fifties who received an inactivated influenza vaccine. Both conserved end residues are part of each CDR3. The D gene is left open where the match is weak. The size entry is marked missing in some rows and otherwise reads once, few, many or a size class.

abundance	j_gene	d_gene	v_gene	CDR3aa	CDR3nt
.	TRBJ2-7	TRBD2	TRBV7-2	CASSLFGGSNYEQYF	TGTGCCAGCAGCTTATTCGGGGGGTCCAACTACGAGCAGTACTTC
few	TRBJ2-5	.	TRBV7-2	CASSNRDTGATQYF	TGTGCCAGCAGCAACCGGGACACGGGCGCGACCCAGTACTTC
many	TRBJ1-2	.	TRBV7-2	CASSSNSGGSGYTF	TGTGCCAGCAGCTCCAATAGTGGGGGCTCCGGCTACACCTTC
few	TRBJ2-1	TRBD2	TRBV7-2	CASSSWTSGYNEQFF	TGTGCCAGCAGCTCATGGACTAGCGGGTACAATGAGCAGTTCTTC
many	TRBJ2-1	.	TRBV7-6	CASSFSVNEQFF	TGTGCCAGCAGCTTTAGCGTCAATGAGCAGTTCTTC
.	TRBJ2-1	TRBD2	TRBV12-3/TRBV12-4	CASSYSGRFYNEQFF	TGTGCCAGCAGTTATAGCGGGAGGTTCTACAATGAGCAGTTCTTC
few	TRBJ2-3	.	TRBV5-4	CALPKQPRDTQYF	TGTGCCCTACCCAAACAGCCGCGGGATACGCAGTATTTT
.	TRBJ2-1	.	TRBV11-2	CASSLTMVPRNEQFF	TGTGCCAGCAGCTTAACAATGGTCCCTAGGAATGAGCAGTTCTTC
.	TRBJ1-1	.	TRBV11-2	CASSPQVPNTEAFF	TGTGCCAGCAGCCCACAGGTCCCGAACACTGAAGCTTTCTTT
.	TRBJ2-1	.	TRBV4-1	CASSQAGGPSYNEQFF	TGCGCCAGCAGCCAAGCGGGGGGCCCCTCCTACAATGAGCAGTTCTTC
few	TRBJ2-1	.	TRBV11-2	CASSYGPDLEQFF	TGTGCCAGCAGCTATGGACCCGACCTTGAGCAGTTCTTC
.	TRBJ1-6	TRBD1	TRBV4-3	CASSQEVGTGMSPLHF	TGCGCCAGCAGCCAAGAAGTCGGGACAGGGATGTCACCCCTCCACTTT
.	TRBJ1-3	.	TRBV28	CASSLLRANSGNTIYF	TGTGCCAGCAGTCTCCTTAGGGCCAACTCTGGAAACACCATATATTTT
.	TRBJ2-7	TRBD1	TRBV11-2	CASSLESGTGGRGEQYF	TGTGCCAGCAGCTTAGAATCCGGGACAGGGGGCCGAGGGGAGCAGTACTTC
.	TRBJ1-5	TRBD1	TRBV10-3	CAIRGTGNNQPQHF	TGTGCCATCAGGGGGACAGGGAACAATCAGCCCCAGCATTTT
.	TRBJ2-4	.	TRBV7-2	CASSPRQILAKNIQYF	TGTGCCAGCAGCCCCCGACAGATACTAGCCAAAAACATTCAGTACTTC
.	TRBJ1-2	TRBD1	TRBV7-8	CASSLNRGRGGYTF	TGTGCCAGCAGCCTAAACAGGGGACGGGGTGGCTACACCTTC
few	TRBJ2-5	.	TRBV27	CASRVTGTLETQYF	TGTGCCAGCAGAGTGACCGGGACCTTAGAGACCCAGTACTTC
few	TRBJ2-5	.	TRBV20-1	CSESIPTQETQYF	TGCAGTGAATCCATTCCGACCCAAGAGACCCAGTACTTC
.	TRBJ2-7	.	TRBV20-1	CSASLPALHAYEQYF	TGCAGTGCTAGTCTTCCCGCGCTTCATGCCTACGAGCAGTACTTC
few	TRBJ1-5	.	TRBV6-1	CASRPGAGSNQPQHF	TGTGCCAGCAGACCAGGGGCGGGCAGCAATCAGCCCCAGCATTTT
few	TRBJ1-1	.	TRBV4-2	CASSQERGTAPMNTEAFF	TGTGCCAGCAGCCAAGAGAGGGGAACGGCCCCGATGAACACTGAAGCTTTCTTT
many	TRBJ2-3	.	TRBV5-1	CASSWSGGRVTDTQYF	TGCGCCAGCAGCTGGAGTGGCGGCAGGGTCACAGATACGCAGTATTTT
few	TRBJ1-5	.	TRBV12-3/TRBV12-4	CASSPGAYQPQHF	TGTGCCAGCAGCCCGGGGGCTTATCAGCCCCAGCATTTT
few	TRBJ2-7	TRBD1	TRBV6-1	CASSEPLRNRGRHEQYF	TGTGCCAGCAGTGAACCACTGAGGAACAGGGGGCGCCACGAGCAGTACTTC
.	TRBJ1-4	TRBD1	TRBV6-5	CASSYSGTVNEKLFF	TGTGCCAGCAGTTACTCCGGGACAGTCAATGAAAAACTGTTTTTT
few	TRBJ1-2	.	TRBV20-1	CSASSSGRGGYTF	TGCAGTGCGTCCTCTTCGGGAAGGGGCGGCTACACCTTC
.	TRBJ1-3	.	TRBV7-2	CASGGLNSGNTIYF	TGTGCCAGCGGGGGGCTTAACTCTGGAAACACCATATATTTT
.	TRBJ2-7	TRBD2	TRBV6-1	CASSQIWTSGKPYEQYF	TGTGCCAGCAGTCAGATCTGGACTAGCGGGAAACCCTACGAGCAGTACTTC
few	TRBJ1-2	TRBD1	TRBV15	CATSRDRALSGYTF	TGTGCCACCAGCAGGGACAGGGCTTTAAGTGGCTACACCTTC
few	TRBJ2-7	.	TRBV7-8	CASSLALVPVYEQYF	TGTGCCAGCAGCTTAGCGCTTGTCCCAGTCTACGAGCAGTACTTC
few	TRBJ2-7	.	TRBV7-9	CASSLALGVSSYEQYF	TGTGCCAGCAGCTTAGCGCTGGGGGTGTCCTCCTACGAGCAGTACTTC
.	TRBJ1-1	TRBD1	TRBV7-9	CASSQQGGRMNTEAFF	TGTGCCAGCAGCCAACAGGGGGGCAGAATGAACACTGAAGCTTTCTTT
.	TRBJ2-1	.	TRBV5-1	CASSVGQNNEQFF	TGCGCCAGCAGCGTCGGACAGAACAATGAGCAGTTCTTC
many	TRBJ2-2	.	TRBV6-5	CASSYPMWGTGELFF	TGTGCCAGCAGTTACCCGATGTGGGGGACCGGGGAGCTGTTTTTT
.	TRBJ2-3	.	TRBV20-1	CSANPPSRTDTQYF	TGCAGTGCTAACCCCCCTAGTCGGACAGATACGCAGTATTTT
many	TRBJ2-1	TRBD1	TRBV20-1	CSAPRQGRVNEQFF	TGCAGTGCCCCTAGACAGGGAAGGGTGAATGAGCAGTTCTTC
few	TRBJ1-5	.	TRBV20-1	CSARLLGQPQHF	TGCAGTGCCAGATTGTTAGGTCAGCCCCAGCATTTT
.	TRBJ2-2	TRBD2	TRBV2	CASGSGVTGELFF	TGTGCCAGCGGGAGCGGGGTCACCGGGGAGCTGTTTTTT
few	TRBJ2-1	TRBD2	TRBV27	CASSSRTSGSSYNEQFF	TGTGCCAGCAGTTCCAGGACTAGCGGGAGCTCCTACAATGAGCAGTTCTTC
many	TRBJ2-7	.	TRBV12-3/TRBV12-4	CASSGTEIRWEQYF	TGTGCCAGCAGCGGGACCGAAATTAGATGGGAGCAGTACTTC
.	TRBJ2-3	.	TRBV29-1	CSVVKRGTDTQYF	TGCAGCGTTGTCAAGCGGGGCACAGATACGCAGTATTTT
few	TRBJ1-6	TRBD1	TRBV4-2	CASSQSTGDRPLHF	TGTGCCAGCAGCCAATCCACAGGGGATCGGCCCCTCCACTTT
few	TRBJ2-7	.	TRBV29-1	CSVGLGGNEQYF	TGCAGCGTCGGCTTAGGGGGAAACGAGCAGTACTTC
.	TRBJ1-5	.	TRBV7-2	CASSLSGVGQPQHF	TGTGCCAGCAGCTTAAGTGGGGTTGGTCAGCCCCAGCATTTT
.	TRBJ2-7	.	TRBV4-3	CASSKWAGAGYEQYF	TGCGCCAGCAGCAAGTGGGCAGGGGCTGGTTACGAGCAGTACTTC
many	TRBJ1-2	.	TRBV7-9	CASGQTSRGYTF	TGTGCCAGCGGACAGACTTCTCGTGGCTACACCTTC
.	TRBJ2-2	.	TRBV11-1	CASSLGTFLSLPANTGELFF	TGTGCCAGCAGCTTAGGCACCTTTTTATCGCTTCCCGCGAACACCGGGGAGCTGTTTTTT
.	TRBJ2-1	TRBD2	TRBV12-3/TRBV12-4	CASVGGVHNEQFF	TGTGCCAGCGTTGGGGGGGTCCACAATGAGCAGTTCTTC
.	TRBJ2-7	TRBD1	TRBV20-1	CSAERTGSHYEQYF	TGCAGTGCTGAAAGGACAGGGTCCCACTACGAGCAGTACTTC
many	TRBJ2-2	.	TRBV6-1	CASSTLRSNTGELFF	TGTGCCAGCAGTACGTTGCGGAGCAACACCGGGGAGCTGTTTTTT
few	TRBJ2-3	.	TRBV7-9	CASQQLSSTDTQYF	TGTGCCAGCCAGCAACTTTCTAGCACAGATACGCAGTATTTT
many	TRBJ2-2	TRBD1	TRBV20-1	CSARAGTGSTGELFF	TGCAGTGCTAGGGCCGGGACAGGGTCCACCGGGGAGCTGTTTTTT
.	TRBJ2-7	.	TRBV20-1	CSVPKDFSYEQYF	TGCAGTGTTCCCAAGGACTTCTCCTACGAGCAGTACTTC
few	TRBJ2-1	.	TRBV20-1	CRVSPSSYNEQFF	TGCAGGGTTAGCCCGAGCTCCTACAATGAGCAGTTCTTC
few	TRBJ2-5	.	TRBV2	CASSVVGQGETQYF	TGTGCCAGCAGTGTTGTAGGGCAGGGGGAGACCCAGTACTTC
.	TRBJ2-3	TRBD2	TRBV3-1	CASGRALGGDTQYF	TGTGCCAGCGGGAGGGCCCTCGGGGGAGATACGCAGTATTTT